This TCR beta chain was sequenced for a study of Graves' ophthalmopathy and Graves' hyperthyroidism. Amplifying from RNA transcripts, the study obtained TCR beta CDR3 regions. The first-round RT-PCR employed HTBI primers together with the Qiagen OneStep RT-PCR kit. A multiplex PCR was then performed as the second round. TCRdb reanalysed the multiplex PCR reads using MiXCR and keeps one entry per CDR3 protein. The table includes approximately 500,000 distinct CDR3 sequences, approximately 15% detected once. General study results and limits: Detection in blood was also observed for most expanded thyroid clonotypes above 0.001 frequency. In predicting ophthalmopathy progression, the model reached 70.59% sensitivity and under 85% specificity.

This clonotype appeared many times. No antigen is known for it. Here the CDR3 omits its conserved ending phenylalanine or tryptophan, so a read error is the likely source. Ophthalmopathy donors showed moderate-to-severe activity, CAS ≥3, NOSPECS ≥4 and a duration under 3 months. No donor had other autoimmune disease, uncontrolled infection, pregnancy or lactation. Sequencing was done on a sample of blood. This clonotype was sampled from a woman in her twenties or thirties with Graves' ophthalmopathy.

The CDR3 nucleotides are TGTGCCAGCATCGCCCGGCAGCCGGACACTGAAGCTTTCCTT. It encodes CASIARQPDTEAFL. The chain couples TRBV6-1 to TRBJ1-1; D unresolved. Germline loops: CDR1 MNHNS, CDR2 SASEGT. Trimming stripped 7 bases from V and 3 bases from J, with 15 bases between. CDR3 size: 14 residues.